Listed below are T cell receptor beta chains from one sample, sequenced in a study of OX40 agonist ivuxolimab in advanced cancers. Some clones are missing from TCRdb's copy, which holds only in-frame ones; the method was immunoSEQ multiplex PCR. The table includes about 75,000 clones, roughly 86% detected once. This specimen was CD4+ or CD8+ T cells sorted from blood, taken in a trial of the OX40 agonist ivuxolimab. The receptors shown here come from an adult with an advanced solid tumor such as melanoma, head and neck, liver or kidney cancer. Each CDR3 is given with its conserved first and last residue. The order of the fields is V gene, J gene, CDR3 length, clone size, D gene, CDR3 protein, CDR3 DNA. The D gene is left open where the match is weak. Clone size is given for some rows only: seen once, a few or many times, or a class if the clone is expanded.

TRBV11-2	TRBJ1-3	16	.	.	CASSTPTGSSGNTIYF	TGTGCCAGCAGCACCCCGACAGGCTCCTCTGGAAACACCATATATTTT
TRBV11-1	TRBJ2-6	16	.	.	CASSLSPGSGANVLTF	TGTGCCAGCAGCTTGTCTCCGGGGAGTGGGGCCAACGTCCTGACTTTC
TRBV5-1	TRBJ2-7	16	.	.	CASSLEIDLHPDEQYF	TGCGCCAGCAGCTTGGAGATCGACCTCCACCCCGACGAGCAGTACTTC
TRBV7-8	TRBJ1-6	12	.	.	CASSSLNSPLHF	TGTGCCAGCAGCAGCCTAAATTCACCCCTCCACTTT
TRBV5-6	TRBJ2-7	15	.	TRBD1	CASNRGGSGSYEQYF	TGTGCCAGCAACAGAGGGGGCAGCGGCTCCTACGAGCAGTACTTC
TRBV5-1	TRBJ2-1	16	.	TRBD2	CASSLGSGTLYNEQFF	TGCGCCAGCAGCTTGGGTAGCGGGACTTTGTACAATGAGCAGTTCTTC
TRBV19	TRBJ1-3	14	.	.	CASSSPGRGNTIYF	TGTGCCAGTAGTTCCCCTGGGAGGGGAAACACCATATATTTT
TRBV28	TRBJ2-3	16	.	.	CASLSGRLIGGVRQYF	TGTGCCAGCCTTAGCGGTCGGCTTATAGGAGGCGTGAGGCAGTATTTT
TRBV25-1	TRBJ1-6	17	.	.	CASSEYQTGPYNSPLHF	TGTGCCAGCAGTGAATACCAAACAGGGCCCTATAATTCACCCCTCCACTTT
TRBV18	TRBJ1-1	13	.	.	CASSLTEYTEAFF	TGTGCCAGCTCACTCACAGAGTACACTGAAGCTTTCTTT
TRBV2	TRBJ2-3	16	.	TRBD2	CASSLQKAGVGDTQYF	TGTGCCAGCAGTTTACAAAAAGCGGGAGTGGGAGATACGCAGTATTTT
TRBV5-4	TRBJ1-5	16	.	TRBD1	CASSLGGDSFNQPQHF	TGTGCCAGCAGCTTGGGCGGGGACAGTTTCAATCAGCCCCAGCATTTT
TRBV4-1	TRBJ2-7	16	once	.	CASSQETRVSSYEQYF	TGCGCCAGCAGCCAAGAAACGAGGGTGAGCTCCTACGAGCAGTACTTC
TRBV15	TRBJ1-1	14	.	.	CATSRVGGSTEAFF	TGTGCCACCAGCAGAGTGGGGGGGAGCACTGAAGCTTTCTTT
TRBV19	TRBJ2-3	18	once	TRBD2	CASSIVSGSLRRTDTQYF	TGTGCCAGTAGTATAGTTAGCGGGAGTTTGCGCCGCACAGATACGCAGTATTTT
TRBV6-5	TRBJ1-1	16	.	.	CASSSPGTVMNTEAFF	TGTGCCAGCAGTTCTCCCGGGACTGTCATGAACACTGAAGCTTTCTTT
TRBV7-6	TRBJ2-3	16	.	.	CASSPRGGGQRDTQYF	TGTGCCAGCAGCCCTCGAGGGGGGGGGCAAAGAGATACGCAGTATTTT
TRBV30	TRBJ1-1	18	.	.	CAWSALRQALKANTEAFF	TGTGCCTGGAGTGCACTCAGACAGGCCTTAAAGGCGAACACTGAAGCTTTCTTT
TRBV11-2	TRBJ2-3	11	.	.	CASSSSDTQYF	TGTGCCAGCAGCTCTTCAGATACGCAGTATTTT
TRBV5-4	TRBJ1-5	13	few	.	CASSRDRHQPQHF	TGTGCCAGCAGCCGAGACAGGCATCAGCCCCAGCATTTT
TRBV5-1	TRBJ2-2	14	once	TRBD2	CASSFTSGAGELFF	TGCGCCAGCAGCTTTACTAGCGGGGCCGGGGAGCTGTTTTTT
TRBV19	TRBJ2-3	16	.	.	CASSIAGLQGGDTQYF	TGTGCCAGTAGTATAGCTGGCTTACAGGGTGGAGATACGCAGTATTTT
TRBV9	TRBJ2-1	13	.	.	CASSWDNYNEQFF	TGTGCCAGCAGCTGGGACAACTACAATGAGCAGTTCTTC